This T cell receptor beta chain was sequenced in a study of human T cells and chemical hapten exposure. This clonotype was counted once. Germline and junction disagree at one end, which may indicate a read error. This CDR3 contains 13 residues. Time point noted: patch test 3, about 24 weeks after DPC sensitization. Stated treatment: therapeutic diphenylcyclopropenone sensitization with weekly scalp DPC. Suited to DPC and affected by alopecia, the donors ranged from 18 to 70 years old. TCRdb recomputed calls from the RACE reads with MiXCR, one row per CDR3 protein. The sample has roughly 84,000 distinct CDR3 sequences, roughly a tenth seen once.

The TCR was taken from a woman in her forties or fifties with alopecia areata. Some clones in this sample may be carry-over from other donors' samples. V gene TRBV12-3 or TRBV12-4 combines with J gene TRBJ1-2, with TRBD1 matching 11 bases. The source material was whole blood, sampled in connection with sensitization to the hapten diphenylcyclopropenone (DPC). CDR3 amino acids: CASSPDRGLGCTF. The CDR3 DNA reads as TGTGCCAGCAGCCCGGACAGGGGGCTTGGCTGCACCTTC.